The source of this T cell receptor beta chain is a study of blood T cells in healthy people across ages. Primers used in a second PCR of about 7 to 12 cycles were a sample-barcoded 5' primer and a J-beta primer mix. In TCRdb, the 5' RACE reads were re-called with MiXCR into one record per CDR3 protein. There are approximately 670,000 distinct CDR3 sequences in the sample; 40% to 45% occur only once, and around 30% lies in the top ten. V lost 5 bases to trimming and J lost 3 bases, with 14 bases between them. The germline CDR1 and CDR2 sequences are MGHRA and YSYEKL. There are 15 residues in the CDR3. This clonotype was recorded a few times.

Sequencing was carried out using blood. The sequence derives from a man older than 75 in good health. V usage is TRBV4-1 and J usage is TRBJ2-1; no clear D gene. For the CDR3, the DNA is TGCGCCAGCAGCTTAAGGGCCGACGGCTACAATGAGCAGTTCTTC. Protein sequence: CASSLRADGYNEQFF.